This T cell receptor beta chain came from a study of shared clonotypes between healthy human individuals. This clone has just a few counts. Other DNA variants within this sample encode the same CDR3. The study used about 84 million PBMCs per unsorted sample for genomic DNA. Each unsorted PBMC replicate got 300 ng genomic DNA, roughly 29,000 genomes. Generated by immunoSEQ multiplex PCR, the TCRdb table keeps only in-frame clones and is missing some. Here the sample spans 450,000 to 500,000 clones, about 85% being singletons. In germline, CDR1 is SNHLY, CDR2 FYNNEI. V was shortened by 3 bases and J by 0 bases, with 5 bases between the two germline ends. The CDR3 contains 13 residues.

Sequencing was performed on PBMCs. The rearrangement links TRBV2 to TRBJ1-1; D is uncertain. The source of this sequence is a woman between 40 and 55 years old in good health. Some clones in this sample may be carry-over from other donors' samples. The CDR3: CASSDGLNTEAFF. CDR3 DNA: TGTGCCAGCAGTGATGGGTTGAACACTGAAGCTTTCTTT.